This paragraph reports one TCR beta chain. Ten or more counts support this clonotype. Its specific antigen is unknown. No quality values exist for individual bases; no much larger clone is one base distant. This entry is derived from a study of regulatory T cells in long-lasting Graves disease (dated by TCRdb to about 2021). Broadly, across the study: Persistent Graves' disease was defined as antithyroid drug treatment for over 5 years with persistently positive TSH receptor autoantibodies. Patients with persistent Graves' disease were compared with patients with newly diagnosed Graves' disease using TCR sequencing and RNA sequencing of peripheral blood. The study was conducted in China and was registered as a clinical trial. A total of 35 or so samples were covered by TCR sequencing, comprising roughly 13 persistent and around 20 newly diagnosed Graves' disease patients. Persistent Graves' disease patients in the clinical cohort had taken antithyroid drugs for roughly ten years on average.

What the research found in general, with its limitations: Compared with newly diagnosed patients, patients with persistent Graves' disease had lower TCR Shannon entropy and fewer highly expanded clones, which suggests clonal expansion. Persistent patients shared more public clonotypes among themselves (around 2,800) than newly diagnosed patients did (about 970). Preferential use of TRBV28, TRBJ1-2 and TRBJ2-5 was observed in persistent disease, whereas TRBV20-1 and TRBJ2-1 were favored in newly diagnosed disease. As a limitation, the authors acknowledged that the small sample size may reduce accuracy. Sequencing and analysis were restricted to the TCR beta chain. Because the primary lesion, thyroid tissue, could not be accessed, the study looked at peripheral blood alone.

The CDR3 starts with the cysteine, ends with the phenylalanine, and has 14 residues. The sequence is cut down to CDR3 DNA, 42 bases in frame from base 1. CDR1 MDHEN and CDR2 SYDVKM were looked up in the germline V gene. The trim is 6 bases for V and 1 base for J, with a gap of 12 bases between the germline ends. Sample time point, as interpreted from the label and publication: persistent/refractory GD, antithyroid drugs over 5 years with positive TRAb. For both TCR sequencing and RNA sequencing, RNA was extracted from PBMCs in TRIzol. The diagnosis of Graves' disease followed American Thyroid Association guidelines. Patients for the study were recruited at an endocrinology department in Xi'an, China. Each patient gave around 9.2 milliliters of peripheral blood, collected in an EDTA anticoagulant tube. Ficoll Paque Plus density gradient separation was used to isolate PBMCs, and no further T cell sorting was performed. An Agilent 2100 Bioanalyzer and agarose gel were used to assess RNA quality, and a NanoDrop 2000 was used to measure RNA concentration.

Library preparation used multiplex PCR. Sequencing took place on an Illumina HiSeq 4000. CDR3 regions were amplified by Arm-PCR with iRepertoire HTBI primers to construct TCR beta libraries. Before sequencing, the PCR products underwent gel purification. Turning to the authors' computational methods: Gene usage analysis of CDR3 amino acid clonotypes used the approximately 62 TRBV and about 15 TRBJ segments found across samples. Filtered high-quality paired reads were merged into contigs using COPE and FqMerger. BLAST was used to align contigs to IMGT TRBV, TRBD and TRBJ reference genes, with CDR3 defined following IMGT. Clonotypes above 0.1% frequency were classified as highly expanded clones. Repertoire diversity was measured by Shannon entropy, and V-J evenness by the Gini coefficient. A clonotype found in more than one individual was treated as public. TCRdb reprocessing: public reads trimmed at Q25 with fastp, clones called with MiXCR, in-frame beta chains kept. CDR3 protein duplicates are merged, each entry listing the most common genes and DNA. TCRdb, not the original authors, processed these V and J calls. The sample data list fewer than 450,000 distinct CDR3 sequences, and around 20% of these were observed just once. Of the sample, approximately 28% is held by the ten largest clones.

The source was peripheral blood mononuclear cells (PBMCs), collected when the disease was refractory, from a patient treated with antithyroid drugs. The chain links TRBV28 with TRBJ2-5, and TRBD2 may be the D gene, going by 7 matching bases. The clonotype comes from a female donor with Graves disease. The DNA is TGTGCCAGCAGCACCGGGGGGCTCCAAGAGACCCAGTACTTC. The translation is CASSTGGLQETQYF.